What follows is one TCR beta chain and its context. Antigen: not known. The sample is drawn from a study of cytomegalovirus exposure and HLA in healthy donors. As for the study in general: The 110 million or so unique TCR beta sequences, from about 179 million T cells, were found by an earlier analysis.

General study points: Later analysis showed most CMV-associated TCR beta chains appearing HLA-restricted. In a later analysis, a genetic analysis reported fewer productive-TCR N-insertions in an Asian-associated ancestry cluster than the cohort average.

It was with 60 Vbeta and 13 Jbeta primers that the PCR ran. Assay used: immunoSEQ multiplex PCR; TCRdb lists only in-frame clones, some missing. The repertoire holds some 140,000 clones, with 79% as singletons. With 0 bases clipped from V and 10 bases from J, the junction kept 6 bases outside the gene matches. This CDR3 is built from 13 residues. The germline CDR1 and CDR2 sequences are SGHTS and YDEGEE. The sample taken for sequencing was PBMCs. The TCR sequence derives from a man younger than 35 in good health and CMV-seronegative. The chain couples TRBV5-8 to TRBJ1-1, with TRBD1 matching 7 bases. CDR3 residues: CASSLAGQGGAFF. The CDR3 bases are TGTGCCAGCAGCTTGGCCGGGCAGGGGGGAGCTTTCTTT. The full variable domain, completed using reference TRBV5-8 and TRBJ1-1, is EAGVTQSPTHLIKTRGQQATLRCSPISGHTSVYWYQQALGLGLQFLLWYDEGEERNRGNFPPRFSGRQFPNYSSELNVNALELEDSALYLCASSLAGQGGAFFGQGTRLTVV.